The 31 T cell receptor beta chains listed next were all sequenced from one sample in a study of regulatory T cells in long-lasting Graves disease. The time point denotes: newly diagnosed GD, antithyroid drugs for less than 3 months. PBMC-derived RNA was used for the TCR library. Relying on iRepertoire HTBI primers and Arm-PCR of CDR3 regions, the team built TCR beta libraries. TCRdb passed the multiplex PCR reads through MiXCR, listing each CDR3 protein once. The table shows about 530,000 distinct CDR3 sequences, with roughly 15% occurring only once. These same data were also listed under a study on T cells in Graves' hyperthyroidism and ophthalmopathy.

The specimen was peripheral blood mononuclear cells (PBMCs), collected at new diagnosis, from a patient treated with antithyroid drugs. These receptors were taken from a woman aged 35 to 60 with Graves disease.

The J gene is TRBJ1-1, the V gene TRBV7-9; D gene unclear. The CDR3 is 12 residues long. Germline CDR1 is SEHNR and CDR2 is FQNEAQ (reference sequence). The V end lost 10 bases, the J end lost 1 base, and 10 bases lay between the germline ends. The DNA of the CDR3 is TGTGCCACTGAGCGACAGAACACTGAAGCTTTCTTT. This encodes CATERQNTEAFF.

This clonotype was counted at least ten times. Germline and junction disagree at one end, which may indicate a read error. The chain is built from TRBV2 and TRBJ2-4; no firm D call. This CDR3 has 15 amino acids. Germline values: CDR1 SNHLY, CDR2 FYNNEI. The CDR3 DNA follows: TGTGCCAGCAATGAAGAAGGGATAGCCAAAAACATTCAGTACTTC. Protein sequence: CASNEEGIAKNIQYF.

This clonotype has a count of ten or more. The CDR3 loop reads CSARDLATSGSNEQYF. Here the CDR3 DNA reads TGCAGTGCTAGAGATCTTGCGACTAGCGGGAGTAACGAGCAGTACTTC. The genes are TRBV20-1 and TRBJ2-7; TRBD2 matches 12 bases. The length of the CDR3 is 16 residues. CDR1 is DFQATT, CDR2 SNEGSKA, per germline (reference sequence). V shed 0 bases and J 5 bases; nucleotides not matched to a gene: 8.

In this sample, this clonotype turned up many times. In nucleotides, the CDR3 is TGTGCCAGCAGCTTGGATCGGGGAGATGAAGCTTTCTTT. Protein: CASSLDRGDEAFF. The chain joins TRBV11-2 to TRBJ1-1; D is unclear. The ends were cut back, 3 bases at V and 7 bases at J, with 12 bases in the middle. Germline CDR1 reads SGHAT; CDR2 reads FQNNGV. The CDR3 totals 13 residues.

At least ten counts were recorded for this clonotype. The V gene is TRBV12-3 or TRBV12-4, the J gene TRBJ1-1; possibly TRBD1 for D (6 bases). The V end lost 1 base, the J end lost 4 bases, and 16 bases lay between the germline ends. This CDR3 comprises 16 residues. The chain's CDR3 is CASSLGMGQGGTEAFF. The CDR3, as DNA: TGTGCCAGCAGTTTAGGAATGGGGCAAGGGGGCACTGAAGCTTTCTTT.

This clonotype came up many times. CDR3 residues: CASSHPWTASTDTQYF. The CDR3, as DNA: TGTGCCAGCAGTCATCCCTGGACTGCAAGCACAGATACGCAGTATTTT. The chain recombines TRBV7-8 with TRBJ2-3; possibly TRBD2 for D (5 bases). The CDR3 totals 16 residues. Germline CDR1 reads SGHVS; CDR2 reads FQNEAQ. Trimming took 6 bases from V and 0 from J, leaving 16 bases between them.

This clonotype was found a few times. The chain employs TRBV6-2 or TRBV6-3 and TRBJ1-2; no firm D call. Trimming took off 0 bases at V and 8 bases at J, with 16 bases between the two ends. Germline V gene sequence: CDR1 MNHEY, CDR2 SVGEGT. The CDR3 loop spans 15 amino acids. The CDR3 is CASSYSDALAGGYTF. The CDR3 coding sequence is TGTGCCAGCAGTTACTCGGATGCATTAGCCGGAGGCTACACCTTC.

In this sample, this clonotype turned up a few times. CDR3 residues: CASSPDSSYSPLHF. DNA for the CDR3: TGTGCCAGCAGCCCCGACAGTTCTTATTCACCCCTCCACTTT. This rearrangement joins TRBV7-2 to TRBJ1-6; the D gene is possibly TRBD1 (5 bases). The V and J ends lost 5 bases and 8 bases respectively, with 13 bases between them. The CDR3 consists of 14 residues. Germline-derived CDR1 and CDR2 are SGHTA and FQGNSA.

This clonotype was recorded at least ten times. V is TRBV30 and J is TRBJ1-1; D unresolved. The length of the CDR3 is 11 residues. V was trimmed by 0 bases and J by 8 bases, leaving 7 bases between them. In germline, CDR1 is GTSNPN, CDR2 SVGIG (reference sequence). CDR3 coding DNA: TGTGCCTGGAGTGTACACAGCGAAGCTTTCTTT. This codes for CAWSVHSEAFF.

This clonotype occurred many times. CDR3 loop: CASSQDLVSPYNEQFF. The CDR3 DNA reads as TGTGCCAGCAGCCAAGATCTAGTAAGCCCCTACAATGAGCAGTTCTTC. The rearrangement joins TRBV3-1 to TRBJ2-1; D gene ambiguous. CDR1 and CDR2 from the germline V gene are LGHDT and YNNKEL (reference sequence). The CDR3 extends over 16 amino acids. Trimming stripped 0 bases from V and 2 bases from J, with 11 bases between.

This chain uses TRBV6-5 with TRBJ1-5, with D uncertain. Germline lookup yields CDR1 MNHEY and CDR2 SVGAGI. The CDR3 is 15 amino acids. The V end lost 3 bases, the J end lost 1 base, and 10 bases lay between the germline ends. The CDR3 DNA is TGTGCCAGCAGTTATCCGTCGGAGAGCAATCAGCCCCAGCATTTT. Translated: CASSYPSESNQPQHF.

About this clonotype: This clone may be a read error of a much larger clone one base away. Here the CDR3 omits its conserved ending phenylalanine or tryptophan, so a read error is the likely source. The rearrangement links TRBV3-1 to TRBJ2-5; D ambiguous. The germline gives CDR1 LGHDT, CDR2 YNNKEL (reference sequence). V shed 2 bases and J shed 6 bases, with 7 bases lying between them. The CDR3 runs to 12 residues. The CDR3 is CASSQIKQTQYS. CDR3 DNA: TGTGCCAGCAGCCAAATTAAGCAGACCCAGTACTCC.

This clonotype was seen ten or more times. In DNA form, the CDR3 reads TGCGCCAGCAGTGATGCGGGACAGGGGATCCACGAGCAGTACTTC. Translating it yields CASSDAGQGIHEQYF. V is TRBV10-1 and J is TRBJ2-7, with 10 bases identical to TRBD1. In germline, CDR1 is WNHNN, CDR2 SYGVQD (reference sequence). The V gene end was trimmed by 3 bases and the J gene end by 5 bases; junction bases not matched to a gene: 7. CDR3 length: 15 amino acids.

This clonotype was found many times. The J gene is TRBJ1-2, the V gene TRBV29-1; TRBD1 aligns across 7 bases. CDR3 length: 14 amino acids. CDR1 and CDR2 from the germline V gene are SQVTM and ANQGSEA. Unmatched junction bases numbered 10, after V lost 6 bases and J lost 3 bases. CDR3: CSVKPTGLDYGYTF. The CDR3 nucleotides are TGCAGCGTGAAACCGACAGGGCTAGACTATGGCTACACCTTC. The variable domain in full, completed from reference TRBV29-1 and TRBJ1-2, reads SAVISQKPSRDICQRGTSLTIQCQVDSQVTMMFWYRQQPGQSLTLIATANQGSEATYESGFVIDKFPISRPNLTFSTLTVSNMSPEDSSIYLCSVKPTGLDYGYTFGSGTRLTVV.

This rearrangement joins TRBV28 to TRBJ1-5, with D possibly matching TRBD1 (5 bases). Germline V gene lookup returns CDR1 MDHEN and CDR2 SYDVKM. The ends were cut back, 4 bases at V and 6 bases at J, with 22 bases in the middle. CDR3 length: 17 residues. The CDR3 region is CASSSSSQGWVGQPQHF. The CDR3 DNA sequence: TGTGCCAGCAGTTCCTCTAGTCAGGGTTGGGTCGGTCAGCCCCAGCATTTT.

The rearrangement uses TRBV20-1 and TRBJ1-1; TRBD1 agrees at 9 bases. The CDR3 length is 19 residues. Germline values: CDR1 DFQATT, CDR2 SNEGSKA (reference sequence). V dropped 6 bases and J dropped 0; count of bases not matched to a gene: 20. The DNA for the CDR3 is TGCAGTGCGTACCCGGGACAGGGCCTTAGGCTTCCCATGAACACTGAAGCTTTCTTT. Its protein product is CSAYPGQGLRLPMNTEAFF.

This clonotype was seen many times. The V gene is TRBV3-1, the J gene TRBJ1-1, with D tentatively TRBD1 (5 bases). Trimming stripped 2 bases from V and 6 bases from J, with 16 bases between. The CDR3 totals 15 residues. The germline gives CDR1 LGHDT, CDR2 YNNKEL (reference sequence). CDR3 sequence: CASSQIGALWSEAFF. CDR3 DNA sequence: TGTGCCAGCAGCCAAATAGGGGCCCTTTGGTCTGAAGCTTTCTTT. Together with reference TRBV3-1 and TRBJ1-1, the CDR3 gives the full variable domain: DTAVSQTPKYLVTQMGNDKSIKCEQNLGHDTMYWYKQDSKKFLKIMFSYNNKELIINETVPNRFSPKSPDKAHLNLHINSLELGDSAVYFCASSQIGALWSEAFFGQGTRLTVV.

In this sample, this clonotype turned up many times. This chain joins TRBV5-1 and TRBJ2-7; no clear D gene. The germline gives CDR1 SGHRS, CDR2 YFSETQ. CDR3 length: 13 amino acids. Trimming shortened V by 4 bases and J by 0 bases, and 8 bases separated the two germline ends. CDR3 residues: CASSTGHSYEQYF. The CDR3 DNA reads TGCGCCAGCAGCACCGGGCACTCCTACGAGCAGTACTTC.

This clonotype was seen repeatedly, ten times or more. The genes are TRBV19 and TRBJ1-5; TRBD1 agrees at 8 bases. With V trimmed by 10 bases and J by 2 bases, 4 bases remained unmatched. Germline V CDR1 and CDR2: LNHDA, SQIVND (reference sequence). There are 13 residues in the CDR3. The CDR3: CATTGDGNQPQHF. Written as DNA, the CDR3 is TGTGCCACGACAGGGGACGGCAATCAGCCCCAGCATTTT.

This clonotype was seen more than once but under ten times. This sequence joins TRBV19 and TRBJ1-2; D is perhaps TRBD1 (5 bases). Trimming shortened V by 5 bases and J by 4 bases, and 11 bases separated the two germline ends. Germline V gene lookup returns CDR1 LNHDA and CDR2 SQIVND (reference sequence). CDR3 length: 13 residues. CDR3 in DNA: TGTGCCAGTAGTTGGGACCCCTCCTATGGCTACACCTTC. Its translation: CASSWDPSYGYTF.

The chain carries TRBV12-5 and TRBJ2-2; the D gene is possibly TRBD1 (5 bases). Trimming left V 3 bases short and J 6 bases short, with 14 bases between. This CDR3 region has 15 residues. Per germline, CDR1 LGHNT and CDR2 FRNRAP. CDR3 bases: TGTGCTAGTGGTTTTAATGTCAGGGTATCCGGGGAGCTGTTTTTT. Translated, it gives CASGFNVRVSGELFF.

The V gene is TRBV5-1, the J gene TRBJ2-5; no clear D. The CDR3 sequence is 15 residues long. V lost 0 bases and J 4 bases, leaving 13 bases between the germline ends. Germline CDR1 SGHRS, CDR2 YFSETQ. The CDR3 DNA follows: TGCGCCAGCAGCTTGGCCCCGGGCAGTCTAGAGACCCAGTACTTC. Protein product: CASSLAPGSLETQYF.

This clonotype turned up a few times. V usage is TRBV9 and J usage is TRBJ2-5; 7 bases are shared with TRBD2. The CDR3 runs to 17 residues. Trimming at V came to 0 bases and at J to 4 bases, leaving 12 bases not matched to a gene. Germline V gene data show CDR1 as SGDLS and CDR2 as YYNGEE. The CDR3 DNA reads as TGTGCCAGCAGCGTAGGGATAGCGGGTCAGAGTGTAGAGACCCAGTACTTC. Translated: CASSVGIAGQSVETQYF.

For the CDR3, the DNA is TGTGCCAGCGACCCCGGGACGGGGACCGGGGAGCTGTTTTTT. Its protein is CASDPGTGTGELFF. The chain carries TRBV5-5 and TRBJ2-2; either TRBD1 or TRBD2 may fit D (5 bases each). The CDR3 covers 14 residues. CDR1 and CDR2 (germline): SGHKS, YYEKEE (reference sequence). V was shortened by 7 bases and J by 5 bases, with 15 bases between the two germline ends.

On this clonotype: A read error may be the cause here, since a much bigger clone is one base away. V and J are TRBV12-3 or TRBV12-4 and TRBJ1-4, with D perhaps TRBD1 (5 bases). This CDR3 comprises 17 residues. The CDR3 DNA reads TGTGCCAGCAGCCGCGGGGACCGTATCTCAACTAATGGAAAACTGTTTTTT. Its protein is CASSRGDRISTNGKLFF.

This clonotype was seen a few times. The chain combines TRBV29-1 with TRBJ2-4; the D is unclear. Per the germline V gene, CDR1 is SQVTM and CDR2 is ANQGSEA. V was clipped by 5 bases and J by 7 bases, with 12 bases between them. The CDR3 has 12 residues. CDR3 residues: CSVHQGNNIQYF. The CDR3 region has the DNA TGCAGCGTTCACCAAGGGAACAACATTCAGTACTTC.

Notes on this clonotype: With a much larger clone just one base away, this may be a read error. The rearrangement joins TRBV2 to TRBJ2-7; D is perhaps TRBD2 (5 bases). CDR3 size: 13 residues. Germline CDR1 and CDR2: SNHLY and FYNNEI. Trimming removed 4 bases from V and 7 bases from J, with 14 bases in between. In DNA form, the CDR3 reads TGTGCCAGCAGTGTAGTGGCGGACTGGGAGCAGTACTTC. Its translation is CASSVVADWEQYF.

This clonotype was found many times. V usage is TRBV3-1 and J usage is TRBJ2-7; 9 bases are shared with TRBD1. Germline values: CDR1 LGHDT, CDR2 YNNKEL (reference sequence). The CDR3 is 15 amino acids. V lost 8 bases to trimming and J lost 4 bases; unmatched junction nucleotides: 12. CDR3 sequence (DNA): TGTGCCAGCTCACCGTTCTCGACAGGGGGTTACGAGCAGTACTTC. The encoded protein is CASSPFSTGGYEQYF.

This clonotype was seen at least ten times. The V call is TRBV12-3 or TRBV12-4, the J call TRBJ1-1, with D uncertain. Trimming stripped 0 bases from V and 6 bases from J, with 8 bases between. The CDR3 is 13 residues long. In DNA form, the CDR3 reads TGTGCCAGCAGTTTAGCGGGTGTCTCTGAAGCTTTCTTT. It is translated as CASSLAGVSEAFF.

V and J are TRBV5-1 and TRBJ2-7, with a tentative D call TRBD1 (6 bases). Trimming pared 2 bases from V and 0 bases from J, leaving 24 bases between. The CDR3 runs to 19 residues. Germline V gene lookup returns CDR1 SGHRS and CDR2 YFSETQ. This CDR3 is CASSLYSLGAHKYSYEQYF. CDR3 coding DNA: TGCGCCAGCAGCTTATACTCCCTGGGGGCTCATAAATACTCCTACGAGCAGTACTTC.

J is TRBJ1-2 and V is TRBV7-3; the D is unclear. The CDR3 is 14 amino acids. Germline V gives CDR1 SGHTA, CDR2 FQGTGA. Trimming stripped 7 bases from V and 0 bases from J, with 12 bases between. The CDR3 here is CASTYRTTNYGYTF. The CDR3 coding sequence is TGTGCCAGCACCTACAGAACCACTAACTATGGCTACACCTTC. Full variable domain (remainder filled in from reference TRBV7-3 and TRBJ1-2): GAGVSQTPSNKVTEKGKYVELRCDPISGHTALYWYRQSLGQGPEFLIYFQGTGAADDSGLPNDRFFAVRPEGSVSTLKIQRTERGDSAVYLCASTYRTTNYGYTFGSGTRLTVV.